What follows are 4 T cell receptor beta chains derived from one specimen sequenced in a study of T cell changes during pregnancy in multiple sclerosis. Clones were sequenced by immunoSEQ multiplex PCR, and TCRdb holds only the in-frame ones, with some missing. The repertoire includes about 36,000 clones, around 93% of them detected once, and 0.41% sits in the top ten. The sequencing used CD4+ T cells from peripheral blood mononuclear cells, collected in the first trimester of pregnancy. Receptors were obtained from a female donor with multiple sclerosis, enrolled in a pregnancy study.

This clone was counted a single time. This rearrangement joins TRBV7-9 to TRBJ1-1; no firm D call. Germline lookup yields CDR1 SEHNR and CDR2 FQNEAQ (reference sequence). The length of the CDR3 is 14 residues. Trimming shortened V by 5 bases and J by 2 bases, and 12 bases separated the two germline ends. The CDR3 reads CASSPGMANTEAFF. CDR3 nucleotides: TGTGCCAGCAGCCCCGGGATGGCTAACACTGAAGCTTTCTTT. Drawing the rest from reference TRBV7-9 and TRBJ1-1, the complete variable domain is DTGVSQNPRHKITKRGQNVTFRCDPISEHNRLYWYRQTLGQGPEFLTYFQNEAQLEKSRLLSDRFSAERPKGSFSTLEIQRTEQGDSAMYLCASSPGMANTEAFFGQGTRLTVV.

V and J are TRBV4-1 and TRBJ2-7; 8 bases are a match to TRBD1. CDR3 size: 17 residues. V lost 3 bases, J lost 3 bases, and 13 bases stayed unmatched. CDR1 and CDR2 from the germline V gene are MGHRA and YSYEKL. CDR3 loop: CASSHPRQGNFGYEQYF. The DNA for the CDR3 is TGCGCCAGCAGCCACCCCCGACAGGGGAATTTCGGCTACGAGCAGTACTTC.

The genes are TRBV11-1 and TRBJ2-2; 9 nucleotides line up with TRBD2. V gave up 6 bases and J gave up 4 bases; unmatched junction bases: 6. CDR1 SGHAT and CDR2 FQDESV come from the germline V gene (reference sequence). CDR3 length: 15 amino acids. The CDR3 region is CASSSSGRSTGELFF. The CDR3 nucleotides read TGTGCCAGCAGTTCGAGCGGGAGGAGCACCGGGGAGCTGTTTTTT.

The J gene is TRBJ1-1, the V gene TRBV19; a weak D match, TRBD1 (6 bases). The CDR3 has 17 residues. Trimming took 5 bases from V and 0 from J, leaving 19 bases between them. Per the germline V gene, CDR1 is LNHDA and CDR2 is SQIVND (reference sequence). The CDR3 region has the DNA TGTGCCAGTAGTGTACTATGGACAGCAAGTATGAACACTGAAGCTTTCTTT. Amino acids: CASSVLWTASMNTEAFF.